The 28 T cell receptor beta chains reported below all come from one sample, sequenced in a study of glioma-infiltrating T cells after dendritic cell vaccination. Profiling relied on immunoSEQ multiplex PCR, and the TCRdb table lists in-frame clones only, not all of them. The sample records about 91,000 clones, over 75% being singletons. Described time point: after dendritic cell vaccination, including at tumor progression/relapse. Material: blood, obtained after dendritic cell vaccination. These receptors all stem from a human donor with glioblastoma.

The CDR3 nucleotides read TGTGCCAGCAGCTTAGATCTGAACGGGGGGCTCTACGAGCAGTACTTC. Protein: CASSLDLNGGLYEQYF. The chain links TRBV11-2 to TRBJ2-7, with D possibly TRBD2 on 7 matching bases. V lost 0 bases to trimming and J lost 3 bases, with 15 bases between them. The CDR3 covers 16 residues. Germline CDR1 is SGHAT and CDR2 is FQNNGV.

The V and J genes are TRBV19 and TRBJ2-1; 11 nucleotides agree with TRBD2. This CDR3 comprises 16 residues. The germline gives CDR1 LNHDA, CDR2 SQIVND (reference sequence). Trimming removed 7 bases from V and 3 bases from J; junction bases left unmatched: 8. The CDR3 DNA reads TGTGCCAGTAAAGACGGGGGACTAGCGGTCTACAATGAGCAGTTCTTC. Amino acid sequence: CASKDGGLAVYNEQFF.

The V gene is TRBV6-5, the J gene TRBJ2-2, with 14 bases lining up with TRBD2. This CDR3 contains 16 residues. V trimming: 4 bases; J trimming: 6 bases; junction bases outside the gene matches: 4. Germline V gene data show CDR1 as MNHEY and CDR2 as SVGAGI. The DNA for the CDR3 is TGTGCCAGCAGTTTGGGACTAGCGGGAGTATCCGGGGAGCTGTTTTTT. It yields the protein CASSLGLAGVSGELFF.

The chain is built from TRBV5-1 and TRBJ1-2; 9 bases match TRBD1. The CDR3 length is 16 residues. J lost 4 bases, V lost 0 bases, and 7 bases had no gene match. Germline V lookup: CDR1 SGHRS, CDR2 YFSETQ. CDR3 sequence: CASSLGDRVTGYGYTF. For the CDR3, the DNA is TGCGCCAGCAGCTTGGGGGACAGGGTAACAGGCTATGGCTACACCTTC.

The V call is TRBV9, the J call TRBJ2-5, with 15 bases matching TRBD2. The V and J ends lost 0 bases and 5 bases, in that order; junction bases with no gene match: 5. Germline V gene data show CDR1 as SGDLS and CDR2 as YYNGEE. This CDR3 contains 17 residues. This CDR3 reads CASSVGTSGGAIETQYF. DNA of the CDR3: TGTGCCAGCAGCGTAGGGACTAGCGGGGGGGCCATTGAGACCCAGTACTTC.

V gene TRBV11-1 combines with J gene TRBJ2-2, with TRBD1 identical over 7 bases. V lost 3 bases, J lost 8 bases, and 9 bases stayed unmatched. Per germline, CDR1 SGHAT and CDR2 FQDESV (reference sequence). CDR3 length: 15 amino acids. The CDR3 nucleotides read TGTGCCAGCAGCTTCCTCGGGACAGTGTCAGGGGAGCTGTTTTTT. Amino acids: CASSFLGTVSGELFF.

The rearrangement links TRBV5-1 to TRBJ2-3, with a weak D call TRBD2 (5 bases). The germline V gene has CDR1 SGHRS and CDR2 YFSETQ. V was clipped by 0 bases and J by 2 bases, with 13 bases between them. This CDR3 has 16 amino acids. CDR3 in DNA: TGCGCCAGCAGCTTGGATCCTAGCTCATTCACAGATACGCAGTATTTT. Protein: CASSLDPSSFTDTQYF. Looking up the rest from reference TRBV5-1 and TRBJ2-3 gives the full variable domain: KAGVTQTPRYLIKTRGQQVTLSCSPISGHRSVSWYQQTPGQGLQFLFEYFSETQRNKGNFPGRFSGRQFSNSRSEMNVSTLELGDSALYLCASSLDPSSFTDTQYFGPGTRLTVL.

The chain links TRBV6-8 to TRBJ1-2; D is perhaps TRBD1 (5 bases). In germline, CDR1 is MNHGY, CDR2 SAAAGT. This CDR3 is 13 amino acids long. V was pared by 5 bases and J by 1 base, with 8 bases between. CDR3 amino acids: CASSQQVNYGYTF. Written as DNA, the CDR3 is TGTGCCAGCAGTCAACAGGTTAACTATGGCTACACCTTC.

This chain connects TRBV9 to TRBJ2-5; 11 nucleotides line up with TRBD2. This CDR3 comprises 15 residues. In germline, CDR1 is SGDLS, CDR2 YYNGEE. V shed 3 bases and J 4 bases; nucleotides not matched to a gene: 5. The chain's CDR3 is CASSAYLAGGETQYF. The CDR3 DNA reads TGTGCCAGCAGCGCCTACCTAGCGGGAGGAGAGACCCAGTACTTC.

The CDR3 reads CASSYSLNQGAFF. The CDR3 DNA reads as TGTGCCAGCAGTTACTCCTTGAACCAGGGAGCTTTCTTT. This chain joins TRBV6-6 and TRBJ1-1, with D tentatively TRBD1 (5 bases). Trimming cost V 0 bases and J 10 bases, with 12 bases left between them. In germline, CDR1 is MNHNY, CDR2 SVGAGI (reference sequence). This CDR3 is built from 13 residues.

The V gene is TRBV5-4, the J gene TRBJ2-1, with D possibly matching TRBD2 (5 bases). This CDR3 is built from 15 residues. CDR1 SGHNT and CDR2 YYREEE come from the germline V gene (reference sequence). V was clipped by 1 base and J by 0 bases, with 8 bases between them. The CDR3 bases are TGTGCCAGCAGCTTGTTGGGGAGCTCCTACAATGAGCAGTTCTTC. Its protein is CASSLLGSSYNEQFF.

The chain combines TRBV9 with TRBJ2-2; the match to TRBD2 covers 8 bases. Germline lookup yields CDR1 SGDLS and CDR2 YYNGEE. The CDR3 has 15 amino acids. V shed 1 base and J 4 bases; nucleotides not matched to a gene: 3. The CDR3 loop is CASSVTTSGTGELFF. The CDR3 DNA sequence: TGTGCCAGCAGCGTAACAACTAGCGGCACCGGGGAGCTGTTTTTT.

The chain couples TRBV5-6 to TRBJ1-1; 9 nucleotides align to TRBD1. The CDR3 is made up of 17 amino acids. Trimming cost V 1 base and J 0 bases; bases outside gene matches: 7. Germline V CDR1 and CDR2: SGHDT, YYEEEE. The CDR3 sequence is CASSLTGGRSMNTEAFF. The CDR3 DNA is TGTGCCAGCAGCTTGACAGGGGGCCGTTCCATGAACACTGAAGCTTTCTTT.

Remarks on this clone: The same CDR3 also results from other DNA sequences found in this sample. This chain connects TRBV5-4 to TRBJ2-1, with D possibly being TRBD2 (5 bases). Looked up from germline, CDR1 is SGHNT and CDR2 is YYREEE (reference sequence). Trimming stripped 3 bases from V and 0 bases from J, with 10 bases between. CDR3 length equals 15 residues. The CDR3 nucleotides are TGTGCCAGCAGCTCACGGGGTGGCTCCTACAATGAGCAGTTCTTC. Translated: CASSSRGGSYNEQFF.

The sample holds many counts of this clone. This rearrangement joins TRBV4-1 to TRBJ2-2; 13 nucleotides agree with TRBD2. J lost 7 bases, V lost 6 bases, and 11 bases had no gene match. The CDR3 runs 17 residues. Germline V gene lookup returns CDR1 MGHRA and CDR2 YSYEKL. CDR3 nucleotides: TGCGCCAGCAGATACAGACTAGCGGGGGGCCGGGTCGGGGAGCTGTTTTTT. As protein: CASRYRLAGGRVGELFF.

Notes on this clone: At one of its ends the junction is not consistent with the germline gene, which may arise from a read error. This chain uses TRBV6-6 with TRBJ2-3; D perhaps matches TRBD1 (6 bases). In germline, CDR1 is MNHNY, CDR2 SVGAGI (reference sequence). The CDR3 contains 13 residues. This chain's CDR3 is CASSPGSVVQGSF. The CDR3 bases are TGTGCCAGCAGTCCGGGCAGCGTAGTCCAGGGGAGTTTT.

The V gene is TRBV5-6, the J gene TRBJ2-7; D perhaps matches TRBD1 (5 bases). V was clipped by 3 bases and J by 4 bases, with 14 bases between them. Germline loops: CDR1 SGHDT, CDR2 YYEEEE. The CDR3 contains 14 residues. CDR3 nucleotides: TGTGCCAGCAGCTATCTGGGGCAGGGATACGAGCAGTACTTC. It codes for CASSYLGQGYEQYF. The complete variable domain, with remaining parts taken from reference TRBV5-6 and TRBJ2-7, reads DAGVTQSPTHLIKTRGQQVTLRCSPKSGHDTVSWYQQALGQGPQFIFQYYEEEERQRGNFPDRFSGHQFPNYSSELNVNALLLGDSALYLCASSYLGQGYEQYFGPGTRLTVT.

The chain joins TRBV7-3 to TRBJ2-3, with TRBD2 matching 13 bases. CDR1 SGHTA and CDR2 FQGTGA come from the germline V gene. Unmatched junction bases numbered 16, after V lost 0 bases and J lost 4 bases. CDR3 length equals 21 residues. The CDR3: CASSLTRPSGTSGIVADTQYF. DNA of the CDR3: TGTGCCAGCAGCTTAACGCGTCCCTCCGGGACTAGCGGGATAGTCGCAGATACGCAGTATTTT.

This rearrangement joins TRBV7-9 to TRBJ2-7; no reliable D call. CDR3 size: 13 residues. V shed 4 bases and J shed 6 bases, with 13 bases lying between them. CDR1 is SEHNR and CDR2 is FQNEAQ in the germline V gene (reference sequence). The CDR3 nucleotides read TGTGCCAGCAGCTCCTACCGTCTACCCGAGCAGTACTTC. Amino acids: CASSSYRLPEQYF.

The V gene is TRBV6-1, the J gene TRBJ1-3; unclear D gene. The CDR3 runs 11 residues. V lost 5 bases and J lost 4, with 3 bases in between. The V gene's germline CDR1 is MNHNS and CDR2 SASEGT. The CDR3 bases are TGTGCCAGCAGTACAGGAAACACCATATATTTT. Translated: CASSTGNTIYF.

The CDR3 reads CASSQLGTSYGYTF. The CDR3 nucleotides read TGTGCCAGCAGCCAACTCGGGACAAGCTATGGCTACACCTTC. This chain links TRBV14 with TRBJ1-2, with D possibly matching TRBD1 (6 bases). In germline, CDR1 is SGHDN, CDR2 FVKESK. The CDR3 runs 14 residues. Trimming left V 2 bases short and J 4 bases short, with 11 bases between.

The chain links TRBV19 to TRBJ2-5, with 11 bases lining up with TRBD2. Germline CDR1 LNHDA, CDR2 SQIVND (reference sequence). The V gene end was trimmed by 5 bases and the J gene end by 5 bases; junction bases not matched to a gene: 7. The CDR3 runs 15 residues. In nucleotides, the CDR3 is TGTGCCAGTAGTGTGATAGCGGGAGGGCGGGAGACCCAGTACTTC. It translates to CASSVIAGGRETQYF.

The chain is built from TRBV10-3 and TRBJ1-6, with 7 bases aligning to TRBD1. This CDR3 has 16 residues. Germline CDR1 and CDR2: ENHRY and SYGVKD. V gave up 0 bases and J gave up 5 bases; unmatched junction bases: 4. The CDR3 loop reads CAISESGTANNSPLHF. The CDR3 nucleotides read TGTGCCATCAGTGAGTCTGGGACAGCCAATAATTCACCCCTCCACTTT.

The chain is built from TRBV29-1 and TRBJ2-4; 7 bases agree with TRBD1. The CDR3 is 13 residues long. Germline-derived CDR1 and CDR2 are SQVTM and ANQGSEA. V gave up 7 bases and J gave up 3 bases; unmatched junction bases: 6. This CDR3 reads CSAAGGNKNIQYF. In DNA form, the CDR3 reads TGCAGCGCCGCAGGGGGTAACAAAAACATTCAGTACTTC.

In its sample, this clone was seen a few times. The rearrangement uses TRBV27 and TRBJ1-5, with D perhaps matching TRBD1 (5 bases). This CDR3 is built from 17 residues. V was trimmed by 3 bases and J by 5 bases, leaving 20 bases between them. From germline, CDR1 is MNHEY and CDR2 SMNVEV (reference sequence). Here the CDR3 reads CASSFRFPQAEHQPQHF. DNA for the CDR3: TGTGCCAGCAGTTTCCGCTTTCCACAGGCGGAGCATCAGCCCCAGCATTTT.

This clone showed up just once. This chain uses TRBV7-2 with TRBJ2-7; D possibly corresponds to TRBD1 (5 bases). From germline, CDR1 is SGHTA and CDR2 FQGNSA. The CDR3 has 16 residues. Trimming took off 2 bases at V and 3 bases at J, with 17 bases between the two ends. In DNA, the CDR3 is TGTGCCAGCAGCTTAAGGGTGGATGGGGCCTTCTACGAGCAGTACTTC. It encodes CASSLRVDGAFYEQYF.

This rearrangement joins TRBV27 to TRBJ1-6; 9 bases agree with TRBD1. There are 14 residues in the CDR3. Germline values: CDR1 MNHEY, CDR2 SMNVEV (reference sequence). The junction had 1 base not matched to a gene; V was cut back by 6 bases and J by 4 bases. For the CDR3, the DNA is TGTGCCAGCAGGGACAGGGGATATAATTCACCCCTCCACTTT. Protein sequence: CASRDRGYNSPLHF.

This chain links TRBV7-9 with TRBJ2-5; TRBD2 matches at 10 bases. J gave up 5 bases and V 6 bases, and 6 bases lay outside the gene matches. CDR1 and CDR2 from the germline V gene are SEHNR and FQNEAQ (reference sequence). CDR3 length equals 14 residues. The CDR3: CASSLAGVSETQYF. For the CDR3, the DNA is TGTGCCAGCAGTCTAGCGGGAGTTTCTGAGACCCAGTACTTC. Looking up the rest from reference TRBV7-9 and TRBJ2-5 gives the full variable domain: DTGVSQNPRHKITKRGQNVTFRCDPISEHNRLYWYRQTLGQGPEFLTYFQNEAQLEKSRLLSDRFSAERPKGSFSTLEIQRTEQGDSAMYLCASSLAGVSETQYFGPGTRLLVL.